This entry lists 13 T cell receptor beta chains sequenced from one sample in a study of shared clonotypes between healthy human individuals. Libraries were prepared by immunoSEQ multiplex PCR; TCRdb keeps only in-frame clonotypes and omits some of them. This sample has some 2,000,000 clones, with more than 90% found just once. The sequenced sample was naive CD4+ T cells sorted from blood. Specified subset: CD45RA+ positively selected. Receptors were obtained from a man aged 18-30 years in good health.

The J gene is TRBJ2-5, the V gene TRBV18; 7 bases fit TRBD2. The V gene end was trimmed by 2 bases and the J gene end by 5 bases; junction bases not matched to a gene: 5. Germline values: CDR1 KGHSH, CDR2 LQKENI. The CDR3 is 14 residues long. The CDR3 DNA reads as TGTGCCAGCTCACCAGGGACTACCCCCGAGACCCAGTACTTC. As protein: CASSPGTTPETQYF.

V and J are TRBV18 and TRBJ2-5; D is unresolved. This CDR3 comprises 15 residues. Trimming left V 2 bases short and J 1 base short, with 11 bases between. Germline V lookup: CDR1 KGHSH, CDR2 LQKENI. This chain's CDR3 is CASSPNSGLQETQYF. Here the CDR3 DNA reads TGTGCCAGCTCACCAAATTCCGGGCTCCAAGAGACCCAGTACTTC.

This clone showed up just once. The rearrangement links TRBV9 to TRBJ1-5; D is possibly TRBD1 (5 bases). The germline V and J ends were trimmed by 4 bases and 6 bases, with 14 bases remaining between them. The length of the CDR3 is 14 residues. Germline CDR1 and CDR2: SGDLS and YYNGEE. The CDR3 sequence is CASSPPGVGQPQHF. CDR3 in DNA: TGTGCCAGCAGCCCTCCGGGGGTAGGTCAGCCCCAGCATTTT.

J is TRBJ1-1 and V is TRBV29-1; 7 positions match TRBD1. The CDR3 loop spans 12 amino acids. The trim removed 7 bases at V and 0 bases at J, leaving 2 bases unmatched. Germline V gene lookup returns CDR1 SQVTM and CDR2 ANQGSEA. CDR3 residues: CSGGGMNTEAFF. The CDR3 coding sequence is TGCAGCGGAGGGGGCATGAACACTGAAGCTTTCTTT.

The chain recombines TRBV18 with TRBJ1-2; maybe TRBD1 (5 bases). The CDR3 covers 15 residues. The V gene's germline CDR1 is KGHSH and CDR2 LQKENI. V was cut by 4 bases and J by 0 bases, with 12 bases left in between. The CDR3 DNA is TGTGCCAGCTCACTTGGGGGGGTAGCTAACTATGGCTACACCTTC. As protein: CASSLGGVANYGYTF.

The chain recombines TRBV30 with TRBJ2-7, with 7 bases matching TRBD2. CDR1 is GTSNPN and CDR2 is SVGIG in the germline V gene (reference sequence). Losses at the gene ends were 2 bases for V and 6 bases for J; bases not matched to a gene: 7. This CDR3 spans 13 amino acids. CDR3 amino acids: CAWSWGGVGEQYF. In DNA form, the CDR3 reads TGTGCCTGGAGTTGGGGAGGGGTGGGCGAGCAGTACTTC.

The chain carries TRBV2 and TRBJ1-5, with TRBD1 as a possible D gene (6 bases). Per germline, CDR1 SNHLY and CDR2 FYNNEI. The CDR3 is 17 amino acids. The V gene lost 6 bases and the J gene lost 4 bases, with 22 bases spanning the gap. DNA for the CDR3: TGTGCCAGCAGGCAAGGGAGGGGGGCGCCCGGGAATCAGCCCCAGCATTTT. Its protein product is CASRQGRGAPGNQPQHF.

Worth noting for this clone: Other DNA variants within this sample encode the same CDR3. The chain carries TRBV30 and TRBJ1-2; tentative D call: TRBD1 (5 bases). V was cut by 1 base and J by 5 bases, with 8 bases left in between. The CDR3 consists of 12 residues. Germline assignment: CDR1 GTSNPN and CDR2 SVGIG (reference sequence). The CDR3: CAWSGGGYGYTF. The CDR3 DNA reads TGTGCCTGGAGTGGGGGCGGGTATGGCTACACCTTC.

V is TRBV7-6 and J is TRBJ2-1, with D perhaps matching TRBD2 (6 bases). The CDR3 totals 14 residues. CDR1 is SGHVS and CDR2 is FNYEAQ in the germline V gene. V lost 0 bases, J lost 6 bases, and 9 bases lay in between. The CDR3 loop is CASSLASGANEQFF. As DNA, the CDR3 is TGTGCCAGCAGCTTAGCTAGCGGAGCCAATGAGCAGTTCTTC.

This chain uses TRBV5-1 with TRBJ2-1, with D uncertain. The V end was cut by 0 bases, the J end by 8 bases, with 12 bases between. This CDR3 contains 14 residues. CDR1 and CDR2 (germline): SGHRS, YFSETQ. The CDR3 protein is CASSLVHPSDEQFF. For the CDR3, the DNA is TGCGCCAGCAGCTTGGTACACCCCAGCGATGAGCAGTTCTTC.

This chain uses TRBV19 with TRBJ1-2; 7 bases are shared with TRBD1. Germline V gene sequence: CDR1 LNHDA, CDR2 SQIVND (reference sequence). The CDR3 spans 15 residues. The junction had 12 bases not matched to a gene; V was cut back by 6 bases and J by 5 bases. This chain's CDR3 is CASRLISRGSYGYTF. The DNA of the CDR3 is TGTGCCAGTAGATTGATATCCAGGGGGTCGTATGGCTACACCTTC.

The V gene is TRBV7-6, the J gene TRBJ2-5; no firm D call. Germline V gene sequence: CDR1 SGHVS, CDR2 FNYEAQ. Trimming stripped 2 bases from V and 1 base from J, with 5 bases between. This CDR3 is built from 13 residues. CDR3 amino acids: CASSLIVQETQYF. CDR3 bases: TGTGCCAGCAGCTTAATCGTCCAAGAGACCCAGTACTTC.

The chain is built from TRBV19 and TRBJ2-1; possibly TRBD2 for D (5 bases). The germline CDR1 and CDR2 sequences are LNHDA and SQIVND (reference sequence). The CDR3 covers 22 residues. The V gene lost 7 bases and the J gene lost 0 bases, with 34 bases spanning the gap. The CDR3 here is CASTTVITGSPGYYSSYNEQFF. CDR3 DNA: TGTGCCAGTACCACAGTCATTACTGGGAGTCCCGGCTATTACAGCTCCTACAATGAGCAGTTCTTC.